The clone carrying this T cell receptor (beta chain) was counted ten times or more. The antigen remains undetermined. The data were obtained in a study of CD8 T cells in ankylosing spondylitis. Via MiXCR, TCRdb re-called the 5' RACE reads, giving one row per CDR3 protein. Among roughly 100,000 distinct CDR3 sequences, roughly 8.3% were seen once, and the ten largest hold about a tenth. Study results and limitations: Characteristic, it appeared, of ankylosing spondylitis blood was a TCR beta motif of about eight highly homologous variants.

The V gene lost 0 bases and the J gene lost 8 bases, with 8 bases spanning the gap. From germline, CDR1 is SQVTM and CDR2 ANQGSEA. CDR3 length: 12 residues. The receptor's source is a male donor with ankylosing spondylitis or in good health (not recorded which). Source material: blood, either unsorted or a sorted T cell fraction (not recorded which). The gene calls are TRBV29-1 and TRBJ2-1; D unclear. CDR3 nucleotides: TGCAGCGTTGAAGAACGTTTCTATGAGCAGTTCTTC. This translates into CSVEERFYEQFF.